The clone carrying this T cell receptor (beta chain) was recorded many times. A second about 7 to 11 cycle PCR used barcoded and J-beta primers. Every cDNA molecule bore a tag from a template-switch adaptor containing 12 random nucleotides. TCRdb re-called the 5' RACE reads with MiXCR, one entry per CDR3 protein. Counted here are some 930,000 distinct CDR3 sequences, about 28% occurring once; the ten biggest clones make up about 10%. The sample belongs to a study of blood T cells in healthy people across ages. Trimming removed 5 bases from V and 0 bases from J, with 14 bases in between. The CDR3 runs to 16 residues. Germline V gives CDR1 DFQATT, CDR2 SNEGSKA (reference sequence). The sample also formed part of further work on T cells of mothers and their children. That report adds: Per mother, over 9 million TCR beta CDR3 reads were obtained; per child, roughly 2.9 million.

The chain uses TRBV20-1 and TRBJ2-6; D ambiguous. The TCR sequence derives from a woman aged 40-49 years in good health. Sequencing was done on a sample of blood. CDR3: CSARTGRTSGANVLTF. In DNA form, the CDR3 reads TGCAGTGCTCGAACTGGACGTACCTCTGGGGCCAACGTCCTGACTTTC.